This T cell receptor beta chain was captured in a study of cytomegalovirus exposure and HLA in healthy donors. Whole-study context: For the approximately 420 genotyped donors, approximately 82% fell within the Caucasian-associated ancestry cluster.

Note on this clone: Its antigen remains unidentified. Other nucleotide sequences from this sample produce the same CDR3.

Study results and limitations: Most TCR sequences were rare, but some public TCRs occurred in many donors. TCR beta sequences reportedly predicted the HLA-A and HLA-B alleles of most subjects accurately.

Germline CDR1 SGHTA, CDR2 FQGNSA. V was pared by 0 bases and J by 4 bases, with 5 bases of the junction left unmatched. The CDR3 extends over 16 amino acids. Use of 60 Vbeta and 13 Jbeta primers characterized the PCR. Profiling relied on immunoSEQ multiplex PCR, and the TCRdb table lists in-frame clones only, not all of them. The data show under 100,000 clones, with roughly 70% seen just once and roughly 15% held by the top ten. Nominally healthy donors provided the samples, though records likely missed some immune exposures. V usage is TRBV7-2 and J usage is TRBJ2-1; 8 bases match TRBD1. The sequencing input was PBMCs. This clonotype originated in a woman aged 45-65 years in good health and CMV-seropositive. CDR3 sequence: CASSLAAGQGYNEQFF. The CDR3 bases are TGTGCCAGCAGCTTAGCGGCTGGACAGGGTTACAATGAGCAGTTCTTC.